This T cell receptor beta chain was recovered during a study of OX40 agonist ivuxolimab in advanced cancers. Study summary: Patients undergoing dose escalation presented with hepatocellular carcinoma, melanoma, renal cell or head and neck cancer.

With 6 bases clipped from V and 4 bases from J, the junction kept 7 bases outside the gene matches. The CDR3 length is 15 residues. In germline, CDR1 is LNHDA, CDR2 SQIVND (reference sequence). Profiled with immunoSEQ multiplex PCR; TCRdb holds only in-frame clones, not every one. The sample lists around 48,000 clones, approximately 84% occurring once. Autoimmune disease history or systemic immunosuppression led to patient exclusion. The study sampled blood at baseline, cycle 4 day 1, and cycle 7 day 1. The chain carries TRBV19 and TRBJ2-2, with 8 bases fitting TRBD1. The receptor was derived from an adult with an advanced solid tumor such as melanoma, head and neck, liver or kidney cancer. The sample here was CD4+ or CD8+ T cells sorted from blood, taken in a trial of the OX40 agonist ivuxolimab. The CDR3 reads CASRRTGSATGELFF. CDR3 DNA: TGTGCCAGTAGACGGACAGGGAGTGCCACCGGGGAGCTGTTTTTT.